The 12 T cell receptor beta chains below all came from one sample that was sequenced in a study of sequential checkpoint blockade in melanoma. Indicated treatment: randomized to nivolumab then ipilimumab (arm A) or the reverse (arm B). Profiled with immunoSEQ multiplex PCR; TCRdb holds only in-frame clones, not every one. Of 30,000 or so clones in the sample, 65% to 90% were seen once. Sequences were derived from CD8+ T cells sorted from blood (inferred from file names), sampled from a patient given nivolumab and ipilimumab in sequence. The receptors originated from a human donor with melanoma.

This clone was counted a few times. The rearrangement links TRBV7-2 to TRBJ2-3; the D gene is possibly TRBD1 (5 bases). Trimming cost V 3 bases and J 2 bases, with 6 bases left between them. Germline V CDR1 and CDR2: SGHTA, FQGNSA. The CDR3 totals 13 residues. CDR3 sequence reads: CASSLDNTDTQYF. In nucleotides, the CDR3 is TGTGCCAGCAGCTTGGACAACACAGATACGCAGTATTTT.

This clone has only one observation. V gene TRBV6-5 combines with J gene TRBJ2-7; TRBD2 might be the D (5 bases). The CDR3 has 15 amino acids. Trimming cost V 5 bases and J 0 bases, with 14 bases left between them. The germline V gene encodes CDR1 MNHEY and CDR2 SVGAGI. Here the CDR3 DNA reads TGTGCCAGCAGTCACGTCGGCGGAGGCTCCTACGAGCAGTACTTC. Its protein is CASSHVGGGSYEQYF.

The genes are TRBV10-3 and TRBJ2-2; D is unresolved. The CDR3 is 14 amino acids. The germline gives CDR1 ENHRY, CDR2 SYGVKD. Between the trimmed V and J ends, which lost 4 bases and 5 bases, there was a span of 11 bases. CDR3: CAISVPGATGELFF. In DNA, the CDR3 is TGTGCCATCAGTGTGCCGGGTGCTACCGGGGAGCTGTTTTTT.

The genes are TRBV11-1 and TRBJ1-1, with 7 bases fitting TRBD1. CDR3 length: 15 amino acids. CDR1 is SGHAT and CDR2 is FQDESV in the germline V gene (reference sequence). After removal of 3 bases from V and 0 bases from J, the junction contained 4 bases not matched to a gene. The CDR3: CASSFLQGMNTEAFF. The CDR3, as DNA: TGTGCCAGCAGCTTCCTACAGGGGATGAACACTGAAGCTTTCTTT.

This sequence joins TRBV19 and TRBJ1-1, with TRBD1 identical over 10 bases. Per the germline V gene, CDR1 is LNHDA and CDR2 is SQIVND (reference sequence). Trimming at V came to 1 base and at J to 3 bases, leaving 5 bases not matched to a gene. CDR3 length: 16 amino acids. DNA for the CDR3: TGTGCCAGTAGTATAGTGACAGGGGGCTTGTACACTGAAGCTTTCTTT. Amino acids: CASSIVTGGLYTEAFF. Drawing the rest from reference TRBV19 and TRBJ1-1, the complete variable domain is DGGITQSPKYLFRKEGQNVTLSCEQNLNHDAMYWYRQDPGQGLRLIYYSQIVNDFQKGDIAEGYSVSREKKESFPLTVTSAQKNPTAFYLCASSIVTGGLYTEAFFGQGTRLTVV.

The CDR3 protein is CASSLAVAYEQYF. The CDR3 coding sequence is TGTGCCAGCAGTTTAGCGGTTGCCTACGAGCAGTACTTC. The rearrangement joins TRBV28 to TRBJ2-7; D is ambiguous. The CDR3 has 13 amino acids. Germline V gives CDR1 MDHEN, CDR2 SYDVKM. The V end was cut by 2 bases, the J end by 2 bases, with 7 bases between.

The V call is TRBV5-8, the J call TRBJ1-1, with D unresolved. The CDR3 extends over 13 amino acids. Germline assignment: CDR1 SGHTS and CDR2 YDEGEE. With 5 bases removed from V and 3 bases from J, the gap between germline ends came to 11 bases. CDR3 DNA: TGTGCCAGCAGACGCGTATTCGACACTGAAGCTTTCTTT. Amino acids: CASRRVFDTEAFF.

CDR3 sequence reads: CASSLRQGKPSNQPQHF. The CDR3 coding sequence is TGTGCCAGCAGCCTGAGACAGGGCAAGCCCAGCAATCAGCCCCAGCATTTT. The chain recombines TRBV5-8 with TRBJ1-5; 7 bases fit TRBD1. J lost 1 base, V lost 4 bases, and 11 bases had no gene match. Germline-derived CDR1 and CDR2 are SGHTS and YDEGEE. The CDR3 sequence is 17 residues long.

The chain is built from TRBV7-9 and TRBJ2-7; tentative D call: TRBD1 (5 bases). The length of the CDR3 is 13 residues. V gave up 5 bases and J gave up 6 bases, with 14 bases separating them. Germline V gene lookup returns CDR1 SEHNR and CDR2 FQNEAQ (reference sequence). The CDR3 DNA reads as TGTGCCAGCAGCCCCCAATCCGACAGCGAGCAGTACTTC. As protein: CASSPQSDSEQYF. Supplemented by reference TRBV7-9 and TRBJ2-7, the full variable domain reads DTGVSQNPRHKITKRGQNVTFRCDPISEHNRLYWYRQTLGQGPEFLTYFQNEAQLEKSRLLSDRFSAERPKGSFSTLEIQRTEQGDSAMYLCASSPQSDSEQYFGPGTRLTVT.

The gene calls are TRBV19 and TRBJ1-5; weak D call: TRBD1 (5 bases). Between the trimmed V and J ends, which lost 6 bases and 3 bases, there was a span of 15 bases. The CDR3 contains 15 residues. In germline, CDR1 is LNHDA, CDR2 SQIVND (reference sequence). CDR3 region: CASSLAGFNNQPQHF. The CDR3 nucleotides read TGTGCCAGTAGCCTCGCAGGGTTTAACAATCAGCCCCAGCATTTT.

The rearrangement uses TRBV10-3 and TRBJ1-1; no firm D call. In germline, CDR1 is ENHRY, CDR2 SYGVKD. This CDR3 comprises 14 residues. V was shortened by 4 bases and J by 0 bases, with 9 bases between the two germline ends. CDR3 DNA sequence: TGTGCCATCAGTGTCTGCCACATGAACACTGAAGCTTTCTTT. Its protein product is CAISVCHMNTEAFF.

The DNA of the CDR3 is TGTGCCAGCAGCTTTAGGACAGGGGGCAATCAGCCCCAGCATTTT. Translation: CASSFRTGGNQPQHF. The rearrangement links TRBV11-2 to TRBJ1-5; 9 nucleotides agree with TRBD1. Germline loops: CDR1 SGHAT, CDR2 FQNNGV. The CDR3 consists of 15 residues. The ends lost 3 bases at V and 2 bases at J; junction bases unmatched: 2. The full variable domain, its missing parts supplied by reference TRBV11-2 and TRBJ1-5, is EAGVAQSPRYKIIEKRQSVAFWCNPISGHATLYWYQQILGQGPKLLIQFQNNGVVDDSQLPKDRFSAERLKGVDSTLKIQPAKLEDSAVYLCASSFRTGGNQPQHFGDGTRLSIL.